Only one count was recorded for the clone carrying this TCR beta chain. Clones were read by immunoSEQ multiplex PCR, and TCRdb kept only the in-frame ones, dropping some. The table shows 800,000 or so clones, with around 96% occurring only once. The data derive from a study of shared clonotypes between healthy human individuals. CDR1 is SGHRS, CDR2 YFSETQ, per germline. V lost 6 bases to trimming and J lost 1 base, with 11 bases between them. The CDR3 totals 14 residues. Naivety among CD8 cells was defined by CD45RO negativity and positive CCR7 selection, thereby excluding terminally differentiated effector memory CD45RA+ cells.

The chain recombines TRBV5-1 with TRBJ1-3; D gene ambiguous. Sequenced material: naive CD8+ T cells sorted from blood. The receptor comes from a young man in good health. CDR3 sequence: CASMAGLSGNTIYF. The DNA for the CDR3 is TGCGCCAGCATGGCAGGACTGTCTGGAAACACCATATATTTT. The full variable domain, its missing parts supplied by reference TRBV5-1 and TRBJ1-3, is KAGVTQTPRYLIKTRGQQVTLSCSPISGHRSVSWYQQTPGQGLQFLFEYFSETQRNKGNFPGRFSGRQFSNSRSEMNVSTLELGDSALYLCASMAGLSGNTIYFGEGSWLTVV.